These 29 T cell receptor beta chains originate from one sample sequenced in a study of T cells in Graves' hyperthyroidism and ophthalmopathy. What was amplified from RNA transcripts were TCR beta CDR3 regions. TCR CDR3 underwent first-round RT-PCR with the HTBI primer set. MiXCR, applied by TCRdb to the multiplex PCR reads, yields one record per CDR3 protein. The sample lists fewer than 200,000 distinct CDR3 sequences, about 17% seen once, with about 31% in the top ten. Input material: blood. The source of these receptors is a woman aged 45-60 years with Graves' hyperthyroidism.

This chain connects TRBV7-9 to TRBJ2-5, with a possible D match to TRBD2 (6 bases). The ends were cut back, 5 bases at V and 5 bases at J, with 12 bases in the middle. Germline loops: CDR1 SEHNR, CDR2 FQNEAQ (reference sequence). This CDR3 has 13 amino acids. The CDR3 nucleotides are TGTGCCAGCAGCGAGGATGGAGGGGAGACCCAGTACTTC. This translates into CASSEDGGETQYF.

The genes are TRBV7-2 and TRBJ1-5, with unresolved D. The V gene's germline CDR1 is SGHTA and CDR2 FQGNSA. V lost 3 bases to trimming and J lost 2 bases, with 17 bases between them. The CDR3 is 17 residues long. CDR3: CASSFGWRDGGNQPQHF. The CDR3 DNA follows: TGTGCCAGCAGCTTCGGTTGGAGGGATGGTGGCAATCAGCCCCAGCATTTT.

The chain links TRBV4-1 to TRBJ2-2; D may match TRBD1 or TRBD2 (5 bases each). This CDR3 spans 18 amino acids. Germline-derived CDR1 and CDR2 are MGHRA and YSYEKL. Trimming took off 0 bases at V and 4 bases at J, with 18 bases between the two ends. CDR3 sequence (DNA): TGCGCCAGCAGCCAAGAAACCCTGGGGGTCCTCAGCACCGGGGAGCTGTTTTTT. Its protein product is CASSQETLGVLSTGELFF.

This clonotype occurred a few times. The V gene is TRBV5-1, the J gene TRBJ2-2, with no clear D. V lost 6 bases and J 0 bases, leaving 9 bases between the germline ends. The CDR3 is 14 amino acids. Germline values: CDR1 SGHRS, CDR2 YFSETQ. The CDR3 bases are TGCGCCAGCACCCCCTCGCCGAACACCGGGGAGCTGTTTTTT. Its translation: CASTPSPNTGELFF.

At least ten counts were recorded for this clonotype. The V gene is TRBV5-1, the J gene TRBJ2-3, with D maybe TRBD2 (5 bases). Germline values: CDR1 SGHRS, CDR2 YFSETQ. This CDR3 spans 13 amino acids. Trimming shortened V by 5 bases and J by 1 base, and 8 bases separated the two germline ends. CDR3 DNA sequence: TGCGCCAGCAGAGCGGACGGCACAGATACGCAGTATTTT. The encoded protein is CASRADGTDTQYF.

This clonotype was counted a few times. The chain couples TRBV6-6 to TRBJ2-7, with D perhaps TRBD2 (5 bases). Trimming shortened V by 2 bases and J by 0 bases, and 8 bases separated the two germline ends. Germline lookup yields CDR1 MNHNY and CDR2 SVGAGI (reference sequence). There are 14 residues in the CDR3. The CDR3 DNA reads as TGTGCCAGCAGTTACCGGCGGGTCTCCTACGAGCAGTACTTC. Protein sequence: CASSYRRVSYEQYF.

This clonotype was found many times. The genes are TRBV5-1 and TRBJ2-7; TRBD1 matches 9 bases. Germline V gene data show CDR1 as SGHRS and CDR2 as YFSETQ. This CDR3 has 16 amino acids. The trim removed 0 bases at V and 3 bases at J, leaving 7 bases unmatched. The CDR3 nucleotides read TGCGCCAGCAGCTTGGGGGACAGGGACGACCTCTACGAGCAGTACTTC. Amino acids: CASSLGDRDDLYEQYF.

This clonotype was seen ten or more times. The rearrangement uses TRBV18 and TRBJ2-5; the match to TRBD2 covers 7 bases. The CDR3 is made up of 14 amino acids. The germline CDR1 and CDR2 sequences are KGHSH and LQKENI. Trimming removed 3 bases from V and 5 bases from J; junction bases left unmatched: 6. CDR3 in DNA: TGTGCCAGCTCACCGATTCAGGGAGGGGAGACCCAGTACTTC. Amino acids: CASSPIQGGETQYF. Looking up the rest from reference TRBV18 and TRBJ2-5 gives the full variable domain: NAGVMQNPRHLVRRRGQEARLRCSPMKGHSHVYWYRQLPEEGLKFMVYLQKENIIDESGMPKERFSAEFPKEGPSILRIQQVVRGDSAAYFCASSPIQGGETQYFGPGTRLLVL.

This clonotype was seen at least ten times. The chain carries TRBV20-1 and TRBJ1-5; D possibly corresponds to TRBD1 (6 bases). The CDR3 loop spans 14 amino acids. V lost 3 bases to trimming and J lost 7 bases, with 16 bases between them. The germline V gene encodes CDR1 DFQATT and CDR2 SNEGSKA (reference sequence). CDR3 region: CSASREGGRQPQHF. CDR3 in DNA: TGCAGTGCTAGCCGGGAGGGGGGGAGGCAGCCCCAGCATTTT.

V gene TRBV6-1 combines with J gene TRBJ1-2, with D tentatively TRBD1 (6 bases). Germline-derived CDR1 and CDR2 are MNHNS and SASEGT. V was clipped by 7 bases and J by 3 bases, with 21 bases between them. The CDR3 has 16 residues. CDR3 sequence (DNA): TGTGCCAGCAAAACCCAGGGAGTCAGGGGCTACTATGGCTACACCTTC. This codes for CASKTQGVRGYYGYTF.

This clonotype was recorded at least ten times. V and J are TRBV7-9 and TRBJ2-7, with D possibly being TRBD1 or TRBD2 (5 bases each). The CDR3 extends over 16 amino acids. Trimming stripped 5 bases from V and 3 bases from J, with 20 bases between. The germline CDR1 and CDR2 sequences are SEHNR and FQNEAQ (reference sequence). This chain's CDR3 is CASSLSALKGSYEQYF. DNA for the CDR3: TGTGCCAGCAGCCTATCTGCTCTAAAGGGGAGCTACGAGCAGTACTTC. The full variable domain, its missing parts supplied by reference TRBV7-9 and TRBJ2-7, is DTGVSQNPRHKITKRGQNVTFRCDPISEHNRLYWYRQTLGQGPEFLTYFQNEAQLEKSRLLSDRFSAERPKGSFSTLEIQRTEQGDSAMYLCASSLSALKGSYEQYFGPGTRLTVT.

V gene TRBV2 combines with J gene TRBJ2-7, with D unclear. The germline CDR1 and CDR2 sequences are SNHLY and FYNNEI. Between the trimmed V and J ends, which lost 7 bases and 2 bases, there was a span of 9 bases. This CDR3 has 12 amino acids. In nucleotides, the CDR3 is TGTGCCAGCATAGGCTCGACCTACGAGCAGTACTTC. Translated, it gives CASIGSTYEQYF.

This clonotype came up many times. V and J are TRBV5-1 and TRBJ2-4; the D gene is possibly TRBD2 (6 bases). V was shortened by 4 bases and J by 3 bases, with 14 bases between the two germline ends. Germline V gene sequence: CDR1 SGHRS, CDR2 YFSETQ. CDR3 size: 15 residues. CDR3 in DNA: TGCGCCAGCAGCGGGGCTCCGGAGGGCAAAAACATTCAGTACTTC. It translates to CASSGAPEGKNIQYF.

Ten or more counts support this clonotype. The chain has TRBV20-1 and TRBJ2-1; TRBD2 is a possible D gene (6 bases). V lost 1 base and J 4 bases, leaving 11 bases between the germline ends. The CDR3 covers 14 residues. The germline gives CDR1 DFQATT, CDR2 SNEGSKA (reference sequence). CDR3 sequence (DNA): TGCAGTGCTAGAGTGGGGGGAACGTACAATGAGCAGTTCTTC. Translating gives CSARVGGTYNEQFF.

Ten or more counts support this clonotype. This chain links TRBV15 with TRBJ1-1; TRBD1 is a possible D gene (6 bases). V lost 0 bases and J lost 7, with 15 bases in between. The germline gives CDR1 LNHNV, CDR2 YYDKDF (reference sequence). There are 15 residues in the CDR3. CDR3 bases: TGTGCCACCAGCAGAGATGGCAGGGGACGCCTTGAAGCTTTCTTT. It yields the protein CATSRDGRGRLEAFF.

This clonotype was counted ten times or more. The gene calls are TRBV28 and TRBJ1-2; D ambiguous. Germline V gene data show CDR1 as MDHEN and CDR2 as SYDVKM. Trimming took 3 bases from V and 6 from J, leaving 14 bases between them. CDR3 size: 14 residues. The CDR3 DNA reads TGTGCCAGCAGTTTGGGTGTGTGGAGCAATGGCTACACCTTC. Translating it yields CASSLGVWSNGYTF.

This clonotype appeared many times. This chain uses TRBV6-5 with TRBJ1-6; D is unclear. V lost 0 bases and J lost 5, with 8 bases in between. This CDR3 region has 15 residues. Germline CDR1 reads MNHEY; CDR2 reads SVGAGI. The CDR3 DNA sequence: TGTGCCAGCAGTTACTCGTACGGACATAATTCACCCCTCCACTTT. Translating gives CASSYSYGHNSPLHF.

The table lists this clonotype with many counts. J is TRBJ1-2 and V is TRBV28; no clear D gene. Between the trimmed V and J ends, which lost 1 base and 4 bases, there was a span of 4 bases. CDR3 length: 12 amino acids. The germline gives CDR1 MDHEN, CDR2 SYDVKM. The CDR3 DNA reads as TGTGCCAGCAGTTTATACCCCTATGGCTACACCTTC. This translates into CASSLYPYGYTF.

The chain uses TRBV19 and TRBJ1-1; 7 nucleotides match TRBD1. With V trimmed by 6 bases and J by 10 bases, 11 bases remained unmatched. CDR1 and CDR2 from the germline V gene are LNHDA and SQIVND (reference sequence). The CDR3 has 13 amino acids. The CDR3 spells CASSAGTEISAFF. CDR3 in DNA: TGTGCCAGTAGCGCCGGGACAGAGATCTCAGCTTTCTTT.

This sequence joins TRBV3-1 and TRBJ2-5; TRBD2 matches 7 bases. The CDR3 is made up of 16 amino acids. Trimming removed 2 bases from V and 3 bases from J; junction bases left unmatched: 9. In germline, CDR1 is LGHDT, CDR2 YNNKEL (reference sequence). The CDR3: CASSQILGGGEETQYF. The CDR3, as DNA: TGTGCCAGCAGCCAAATCTTGGGCGGGGGTGAAGAGACCCAGTACTTC.

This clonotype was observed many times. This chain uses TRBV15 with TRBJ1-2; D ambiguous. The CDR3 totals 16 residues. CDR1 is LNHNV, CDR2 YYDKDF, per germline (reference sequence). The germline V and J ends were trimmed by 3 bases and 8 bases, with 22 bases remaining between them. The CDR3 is CATSSRYVGRSGGYTF. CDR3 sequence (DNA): TGTGCCACCAGCAGCCGGTATGTAGGAAGATCGGGCGGCTACACCTTC.

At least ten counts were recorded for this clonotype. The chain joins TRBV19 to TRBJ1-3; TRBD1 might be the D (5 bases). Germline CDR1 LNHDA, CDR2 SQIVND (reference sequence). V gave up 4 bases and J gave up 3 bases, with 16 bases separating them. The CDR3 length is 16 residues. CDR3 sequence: CASSTHPQGYGNTIYF. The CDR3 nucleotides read TGTGCCAGTAGTACCCACCCTCAGGGATATGGAAACACCATATATTTT.

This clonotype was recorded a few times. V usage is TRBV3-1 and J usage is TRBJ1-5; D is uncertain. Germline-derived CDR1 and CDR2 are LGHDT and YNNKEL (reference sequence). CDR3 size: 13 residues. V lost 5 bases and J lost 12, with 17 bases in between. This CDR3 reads CASSSSWVPVQHF. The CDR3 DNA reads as TGTGCCAGCAGCTCAAGTTGGGTGCCCGTCCAGCATTTT.

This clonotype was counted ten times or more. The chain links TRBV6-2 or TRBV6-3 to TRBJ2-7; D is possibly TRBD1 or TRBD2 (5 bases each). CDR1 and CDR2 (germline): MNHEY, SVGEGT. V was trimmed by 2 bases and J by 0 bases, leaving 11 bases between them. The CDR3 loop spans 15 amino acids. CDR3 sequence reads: CASSYGGSSSYEQYF. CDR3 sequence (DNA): TGTGCCAGCAGTTACGGGGGATCCAGCTCCTACGAGCAGTACTTC.

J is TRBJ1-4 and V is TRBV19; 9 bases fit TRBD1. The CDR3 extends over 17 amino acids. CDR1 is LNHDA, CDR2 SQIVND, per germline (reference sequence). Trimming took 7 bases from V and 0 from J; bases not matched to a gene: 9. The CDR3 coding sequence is TGTGCCAGTATCCCGGGACAGGGCAAGGCAACTAATGAAAAACTGTTTTTT. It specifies CASIPGQGKATNEKLFF. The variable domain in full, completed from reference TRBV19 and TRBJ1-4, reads DGGITQSPKYLFRKEGQNVTLSCEQNLNHDAMYWYRQDPGQGLRLIYYSQIVNDFQKGDIAEGYSVSREKKESFPLTVTSAQKNPTAFYLCASIPGQGKATNEKLFFGSGTQLSVL.

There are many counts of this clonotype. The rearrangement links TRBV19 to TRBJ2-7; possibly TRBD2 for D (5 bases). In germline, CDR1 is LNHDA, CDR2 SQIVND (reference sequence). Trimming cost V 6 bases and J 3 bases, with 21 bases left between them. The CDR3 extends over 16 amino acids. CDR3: CASSSPGSPMNYEQYF. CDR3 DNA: TGTGCCAGTAGCTCTCCTGGGAGTCCAATGAACTACGAGCAGTACTTC. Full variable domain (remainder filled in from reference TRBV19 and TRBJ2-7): DGGITQSPKYLFRKEGQNVTLSCEQNLNHDAMYWYRQDPGQGLRLIYYSQIVNDFQKGDIAEGYSVSREKKESFPLTVTSAQKNPTAFYLCASSSPGSPMNYEQYFGPGTRLTVT.

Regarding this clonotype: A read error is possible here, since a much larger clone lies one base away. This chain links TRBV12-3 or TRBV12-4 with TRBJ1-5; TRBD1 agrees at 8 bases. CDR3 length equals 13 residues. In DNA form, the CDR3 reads TGTGCCAGCAGTCCGGGACAGGAAAGGCCCCAGCGTTTT. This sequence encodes CASSPGQERPQRF.

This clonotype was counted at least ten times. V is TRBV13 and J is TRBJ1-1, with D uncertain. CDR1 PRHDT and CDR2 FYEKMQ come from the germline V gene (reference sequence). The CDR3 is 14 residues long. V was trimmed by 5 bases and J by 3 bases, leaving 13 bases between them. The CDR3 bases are TGTGCCAGCAGCCCGAGCGGGCTGTACACTGAAGCTTTCTTT. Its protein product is CASSPSGLYTEAFF.

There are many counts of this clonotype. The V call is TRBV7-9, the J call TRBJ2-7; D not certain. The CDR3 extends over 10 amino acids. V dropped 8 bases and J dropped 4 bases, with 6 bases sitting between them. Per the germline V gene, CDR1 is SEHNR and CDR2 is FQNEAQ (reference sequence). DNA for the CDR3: TGTGCCAGCGGGGAATACGAGCAGTACTTC. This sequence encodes CASGEYEQYF.